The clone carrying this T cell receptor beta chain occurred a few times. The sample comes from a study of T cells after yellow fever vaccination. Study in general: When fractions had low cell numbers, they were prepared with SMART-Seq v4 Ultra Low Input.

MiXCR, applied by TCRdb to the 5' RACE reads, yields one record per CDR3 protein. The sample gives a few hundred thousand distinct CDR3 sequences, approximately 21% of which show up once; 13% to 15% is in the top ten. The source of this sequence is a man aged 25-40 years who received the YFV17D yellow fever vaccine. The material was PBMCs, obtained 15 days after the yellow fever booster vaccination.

CDR3 sequence: CASSHGGGQGEYEQYF. The CDR3 region has the DNA TGTGCCAGCAGTCACGGGGGCGGGCAGGGGGAGTACGAGCAGTACTTC. The chain has TRBV28 and TRBJ2-7; tentative D call: TRBD1 (7 bases). The CDR3 extends over 16 amino acids. The germline V and J ends were trimmed by 5 bases and 4 bases, with 21 bases remaining between them. CDR1 MDHEN and CDR2 SYDVKM come from the germline V gene.